This TCR beta chain stems from a study of blood T cell repertoires in COVID-19. The table came from immunoSEQ multiplex PCR; TCRdb's copy has only in-frame clones and leaves some out. The table has 110,000 or so clones, roughly 85% seen once. CDR1 is LNHDA, CDR2 SQIVND, per germline (reference sequence). There are 15 residues in the CDR3. V was shortened by 8 bases and J by 4 bases, with 20 bases between the two germline ends. The sample comprised peripheral blood. This clonotype originated in a woman aged 60-70 years with COVID-19, enrolled during active disease. This chain links TRBV19 with TRBJ1-2; D perhaps matches TRBD1 (5 bases). The CDR3 bases are TGTGCCAGTCGACAAAGACCGACAGAGAGCTATGGCTACACCTTC. Protein sequence: CASRQRPTESYGYTF.